Listed here is a single T cell receptor beta chain. V lost 8 bases, J lost 6 bases, and 9 bases lay in between. The CDR3 spans 11 residues. The V gene's germline CDR1 is SNHLY and CDR2 FYNNEI. This sample stems from a study of blood T cell repertoires in COVID-19. Only in-frame clones appear in the TCRdb table, and some are missing; sequencing was by immunoSEQ multiplex PCR. The sample includes a few hundred thousand clones, about 87% of them seen just once. Sequencing was performed on peripheral blood. This rearrangement joins TRBV2 to TRBJ2-3; D is unclear. The clonotype originates from a woman aged 45-59 years with COVID-19, enrolled during active disease. The CDR3 sequence is CASSWRDTQYF. DNA of the CDR3: TGTGCCAGCTCCTGGCGGGATACGCAGTATTTT. The variable domain in full, completed from reference TRBV2 and TRBJ2-3, reads EPEVTQTPSHQVTQMGQEVILRCVPISNHLYFYWYRQILGQKVEFLVSFYNNEISEKSEIFDDQFSVERPDGSNFTLKIRSTKLEDSAMYFCASSWRDTQYFGPGTRLTVL.